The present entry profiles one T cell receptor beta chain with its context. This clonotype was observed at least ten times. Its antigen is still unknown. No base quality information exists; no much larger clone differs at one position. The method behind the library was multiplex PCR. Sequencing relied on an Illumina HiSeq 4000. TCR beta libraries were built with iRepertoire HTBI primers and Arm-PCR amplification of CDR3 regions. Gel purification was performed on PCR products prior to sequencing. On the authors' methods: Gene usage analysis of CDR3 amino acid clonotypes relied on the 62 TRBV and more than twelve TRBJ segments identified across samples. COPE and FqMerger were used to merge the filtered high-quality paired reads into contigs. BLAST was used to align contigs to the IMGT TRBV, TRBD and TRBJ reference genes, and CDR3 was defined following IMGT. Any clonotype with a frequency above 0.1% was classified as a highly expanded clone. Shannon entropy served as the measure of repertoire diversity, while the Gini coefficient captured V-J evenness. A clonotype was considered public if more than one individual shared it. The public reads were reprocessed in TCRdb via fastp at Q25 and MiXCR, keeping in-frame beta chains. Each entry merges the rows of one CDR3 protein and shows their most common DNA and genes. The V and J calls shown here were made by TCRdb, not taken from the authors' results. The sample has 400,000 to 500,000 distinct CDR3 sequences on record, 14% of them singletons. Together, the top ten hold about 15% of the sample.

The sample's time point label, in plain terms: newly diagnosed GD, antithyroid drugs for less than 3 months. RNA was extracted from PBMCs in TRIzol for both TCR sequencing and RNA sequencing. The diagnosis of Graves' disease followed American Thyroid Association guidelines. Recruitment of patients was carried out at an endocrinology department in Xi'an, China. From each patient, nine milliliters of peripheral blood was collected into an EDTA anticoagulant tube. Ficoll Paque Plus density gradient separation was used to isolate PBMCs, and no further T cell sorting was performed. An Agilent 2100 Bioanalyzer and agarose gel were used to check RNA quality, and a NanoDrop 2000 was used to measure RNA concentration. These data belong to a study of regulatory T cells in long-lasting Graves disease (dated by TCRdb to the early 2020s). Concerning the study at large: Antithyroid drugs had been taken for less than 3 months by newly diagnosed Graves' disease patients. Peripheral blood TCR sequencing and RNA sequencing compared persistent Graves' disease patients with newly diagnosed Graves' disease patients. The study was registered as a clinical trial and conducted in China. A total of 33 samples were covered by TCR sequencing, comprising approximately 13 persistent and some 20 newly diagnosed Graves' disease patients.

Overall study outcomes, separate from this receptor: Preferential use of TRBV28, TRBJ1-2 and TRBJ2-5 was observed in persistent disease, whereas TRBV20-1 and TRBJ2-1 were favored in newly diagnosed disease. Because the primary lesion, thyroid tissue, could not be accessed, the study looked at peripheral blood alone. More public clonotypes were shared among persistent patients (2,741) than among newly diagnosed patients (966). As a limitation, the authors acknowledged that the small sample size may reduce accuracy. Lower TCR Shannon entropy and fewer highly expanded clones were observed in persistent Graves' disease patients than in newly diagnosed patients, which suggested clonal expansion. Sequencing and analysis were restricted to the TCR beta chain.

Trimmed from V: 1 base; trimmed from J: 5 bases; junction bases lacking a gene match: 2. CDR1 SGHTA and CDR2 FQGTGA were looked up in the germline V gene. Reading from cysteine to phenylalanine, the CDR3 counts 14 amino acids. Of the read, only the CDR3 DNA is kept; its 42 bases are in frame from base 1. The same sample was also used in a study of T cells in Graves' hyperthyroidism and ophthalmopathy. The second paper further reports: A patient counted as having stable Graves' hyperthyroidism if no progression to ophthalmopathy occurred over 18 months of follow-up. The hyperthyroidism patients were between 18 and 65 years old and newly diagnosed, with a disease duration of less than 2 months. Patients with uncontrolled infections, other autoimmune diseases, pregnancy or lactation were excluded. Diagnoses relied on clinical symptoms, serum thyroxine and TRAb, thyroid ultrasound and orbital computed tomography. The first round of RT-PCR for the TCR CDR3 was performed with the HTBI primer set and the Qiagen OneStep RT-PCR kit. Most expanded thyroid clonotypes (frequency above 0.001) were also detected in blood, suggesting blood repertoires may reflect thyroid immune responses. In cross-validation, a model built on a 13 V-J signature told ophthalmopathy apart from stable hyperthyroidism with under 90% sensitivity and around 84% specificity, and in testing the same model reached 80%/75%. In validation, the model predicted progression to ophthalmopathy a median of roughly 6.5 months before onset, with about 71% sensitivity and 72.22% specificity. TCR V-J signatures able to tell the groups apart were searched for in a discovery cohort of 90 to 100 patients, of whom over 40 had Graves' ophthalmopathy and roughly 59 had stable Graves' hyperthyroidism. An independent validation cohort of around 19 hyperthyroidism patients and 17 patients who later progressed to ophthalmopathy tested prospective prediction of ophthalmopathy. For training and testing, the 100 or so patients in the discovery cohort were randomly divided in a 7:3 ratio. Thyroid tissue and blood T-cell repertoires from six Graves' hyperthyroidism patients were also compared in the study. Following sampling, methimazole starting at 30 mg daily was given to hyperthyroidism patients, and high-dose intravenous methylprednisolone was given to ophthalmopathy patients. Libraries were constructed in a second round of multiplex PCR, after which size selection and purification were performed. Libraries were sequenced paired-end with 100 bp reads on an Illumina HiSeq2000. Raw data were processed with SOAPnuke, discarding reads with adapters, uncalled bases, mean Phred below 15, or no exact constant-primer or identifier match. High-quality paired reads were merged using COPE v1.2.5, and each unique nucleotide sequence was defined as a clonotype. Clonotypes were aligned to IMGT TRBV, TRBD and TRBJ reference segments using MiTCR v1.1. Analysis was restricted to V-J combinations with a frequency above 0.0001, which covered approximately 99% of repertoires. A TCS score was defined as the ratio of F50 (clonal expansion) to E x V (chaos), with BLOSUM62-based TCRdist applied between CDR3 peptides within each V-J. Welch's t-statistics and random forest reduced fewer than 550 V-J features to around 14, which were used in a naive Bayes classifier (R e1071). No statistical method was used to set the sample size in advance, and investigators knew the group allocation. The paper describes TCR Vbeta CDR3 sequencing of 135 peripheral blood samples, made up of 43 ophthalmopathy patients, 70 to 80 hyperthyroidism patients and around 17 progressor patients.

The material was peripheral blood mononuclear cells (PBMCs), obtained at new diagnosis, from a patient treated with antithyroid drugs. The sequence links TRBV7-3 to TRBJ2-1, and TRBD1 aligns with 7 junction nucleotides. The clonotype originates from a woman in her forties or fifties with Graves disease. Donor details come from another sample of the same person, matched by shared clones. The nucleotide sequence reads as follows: TGTGCCAGCAGCTTAAGGGACAGCGACAATGAGCAGTTCTTC. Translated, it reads CASSLRDSDNEQFF.